This T cell receptor (beta chain) stems from a study of blood T cells in healthy people across ages. Primers used in a second PCR of about 6 to 11 cycles were a sample-barcoded 5' primer and a J-beta primer mix. TCRdb passed the 5' RACE reads through MiXCR, listing each CDR3 protein once. The repertoire holds some 1,800,000 distinct CDR3 sequences, approximately 39% seen once, with roughly 23% in the top ten. Germline V CDR1 and CDR2: DFQATT, SNEGSKA (reference sequence). The CDR3 has 15 amino acids. V dropped 5 bases and J dropped 3; count of bases not matched to a gene: 9. The receptor's source is a human donor in good health. The sequenced material came from blood. This chain links TRBV20-1 with TRBJ1-2, with 10 bases matching TRBD1. CDR3: CSARPSDRGDYGYTF. The CDR3 nucleotides are TGCAGTGCTCGACCCTCGGACAGGGGGGACTATGGCTACACCTTC.